A single sample gave rise to the 10 T cell receptor beta chains below, sequenced in a study of cytotoxic CD8 clonotypes in ibrutinib-treated CLL. The protocol was immunoSEQ multiplex PCR, while the TCRdb copy is restricted to in-frame clones and leaves out a portion. The sample holds approximately 280,000 clones, around 76% seen once. The specimen comprised PBMCs, sampled at disease progression, from a patient treated with ibrutinib. Source of these receptors: a human donor with chronic lymphocytic leukemia.

CDR3 coding DNA: TGTGCCAGCAGCTTATCCCTAATCCCAACCTACAATGAGCAGTTCTTC. Encoded protein: CASSLSLIPTYNEQFF. The chain joins TRBV7-6 to TRBJ2-1, with D hard to call. Deletions cut 2 bases from V and 2 bases from J, with 13 bases between. The CDR3 spans 16 residues. Germline CDR1 reads SGHVS; CDR2 reads FNYEAQ.

Written as DNA, the CDR3 is TGTGCCAGCAGCGCTCTAGGGCTAGCGAACAATGAGCAGTTCTTC. This codes for CASSALGLANNEQFF. The rearrangement joins TRBV9 to TRBJ2-1, with D possibly being TRBD2 (6 bases). V was trimmed by 3 bases and J by 5 bases, leaving 15 bases between them. Per the germline V gene, CDR1 is SGDLS and CDR2 is YYNGEE. The CDR3 loop spans 15 amino acids.

This chain joins TRBV9 and TRBJ2-1, with D unclear. The V and J ends lost 4 bases and 1 base respectively, with 6 bases between them. The CDR3 loop spans 13 amino acids. Germline loops: CDR1 SGDLS, CDR2 YYNGEE. The CDR3 loop is CASSPGSYNEQFF. The CDR3 nucleotides are TGTGCCAGCAGCCCCGGGTCCTACAATGAGCAGTTCTTC.

This chain joins TRBV9 and TRBJ2-4, with 8 bases aligning to TRBD1. CDR1 is SGDLS, CDR2 YYNGEE, per germline. J was trimmed by 0 bases and V by 5 bases; bases with no gene match: 10. The CDR3 totals 17 residues. In DNA, the CDR3 is TGTGCCAGCAGTGGTACCGGACAGGGTACAGCCAAAAACATTCAGTACTTC. Translated, it gives CASSGTGQGTAKNIQYF.

The J gene is TRBJ1-2, the V gene TRBV18; 8 nucleotides line up with TRBD1. Germline lookup yields CDR1 KGHSH and CDR2 LQKENI. The V segment lost 5 bases and the J segment 8 bases; nucleotides outside the gene matches: 13. The CDR3 runs to 15 residues. The CDR3 DNA reads as TGTGCCAGCTCAACGGGACAGGACGGGCTAGGGGGCTACACCTTC. Translating it yields CASSTGQDGLGGYTF. Filled out from reference TRBV18 and TRBJ1-2, the complete variable domain reads NAGVMQNPRHLVRRRGQEARLRCSPMKGHSHVYWYRQLPEEGLKFMVYLQKENIIDESGMPKERFSAEFPKEGPSILRIQQVVRGDSAAYFCASSTGQDGLGGYTFGSGTRLTVV.

The genes are TRBV9 and TRBJ1-2; D ambiguous. The CDR3 loop spans 13 amino acids. Germline CDR1 reads SGDLS; CDR2 reads YYNGEE. V was trimmed by 4 bases and J by 8 bases, leaving 15 bases between them. In DNA, the CDR3 is TGTGCCAGCAGCTTAGTGGCTTCTGGGGGCTACACCTTC. Its translation: CASSLVASGGYTF.

This chain connects TRBV7-2 to TRBJ2-4; D uncertain. Germline CDR1 and CDR2: SGHTA and FQGNSA. The V gene lost 4 bases and the J gene lost 10 bases, with 14 bases spanning the gap. The CDR3 extends over 13 amino acids. CDR3 DNA: TGTGCCAGCAGCTCGAGACCCGTCGGGATTCAGTACTTC. Translating it yields CASSSRPVGIQYF. Combining the CDR3 with reference TRBV7-2 and TRBJ2-4 gives the whole variable domain GAGVSQSPSNKVTEKGKDVELRCDPISGHTALYWYRQSLGQGLEFLIYFQGNSAPDKSGLPSDRFSAERTGGSVSTLTIQRTQQEDSAVYLCASSSRPVGIQYFGAGTRLSVL.

The chain couples TRBV18 to TRBJ1-2; 9 positions agree with TRBD1. The CDR3 spans 15 residues. Unmatched junction bases numbered 7, after V lost 0 bases and J lost 8 bases. CDR1 and CDR2 (germline): KGHSH, LQKENI. The CDR3 coding sequence is TGTGCCAGCTCACCACCGGACAGGGGTGGTAGGGGCTACACCTTC. Its protein product is CASSPPDRGGRGYTF.

This clone was observed once. J is TRBJ1-2 and V is TRBV5-1; weak D call: TRBD1 (5 bases). This CDR3 spans 15 amino acids. Germline V CDR1 and CDR2: SGHRS, YFSETQ. V dropped 3 bases and J dropped 6 bases, with 18 bases sitting between them. The CDR3 nucleotides read TGCGCCAGCAGCTCGGCGACAGCTTCTAGAGATGGCTACACCTTC. It specifies CASSSATASRDGYTF. The full variable domain, in which reference TRBV5-1 and TRBJ1-2 provide the parts outside the CDR3, is KAGVTQTPRYLIKTRGQQVTLSCSPISGHRSVSWYQQTPGQGLQFLFEYFSETQRNKGNFPGRFSGRQFSNSRSEMNVSTLELGDSALYLCASSSATASRDGYTFGSGTRLTVV.

The rearrangement uses TRBV27 and TRBJ2-5, with D perhaps matching TRBD1 or TRBD2 (5 bases each). CDR3 length: 14 amino acids. Trimming shortened V by 5 bases and J by 0 bases, and 10 bases separated the two germline ends. Germline loops: CDR1 MNHEY, CDR2 SMNVEV (reference sequence). The CDR3 spells CASSPGAYQETQYF. The CDR3 nucleotides read TGTGCCAGCAGTCCCGGGGCCTACCAAGAGACCCAGTACTTC.